This T cell receptor (beta chain) derives from a study of T cells in Graves' hyperthyroidism and ophthalmopathy. The CDR3 has 13 residues. V was trimmed by 6 bases and J by 0 bases, leaving 11 bases between them. The germline V gene encodes CDR1 DFQATT and CDR2 SNEGSKA (reference sequence). There are many counts of this clonotype. RNA transcripts were the template for amplifying TCR beta CDR3 regions. Primed by the HTBI set, a first-round RT-PCR was run on the TCR CDR3. A single record per CDR3 protein comes from TCRdb applying MiXCR to the multiplex PCR reads. The repertoire holds about 350,000 distinct CDR3 sequences, with approximately 14% as singletons.

The clonotype comes from a woman between 25 and 40 years old with Graves' hyperthyroidism. Sequenced material: blood. The V gene is TRBV20-1, the J gene TRBJ1-2, with D perhaps TRBD1 (6 bases). The CDR3, as DNA: TGCAGTGCATTCACAGGGCCTAACTATGGCTACACCTTC. It yields the protein CSAFTGPNYGYTF.